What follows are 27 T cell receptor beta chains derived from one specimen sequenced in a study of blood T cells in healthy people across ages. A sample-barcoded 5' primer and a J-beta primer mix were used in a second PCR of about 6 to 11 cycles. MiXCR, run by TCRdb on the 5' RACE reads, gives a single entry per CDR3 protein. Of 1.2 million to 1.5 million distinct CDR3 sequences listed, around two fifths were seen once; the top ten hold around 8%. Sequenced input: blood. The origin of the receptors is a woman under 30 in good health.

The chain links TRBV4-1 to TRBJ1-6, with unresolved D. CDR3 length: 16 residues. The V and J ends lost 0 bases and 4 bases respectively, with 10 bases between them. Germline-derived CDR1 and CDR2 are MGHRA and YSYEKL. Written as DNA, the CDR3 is TGCGCCAGCAGCCAAGATCCGGGCGCGTATAATTCACCCCTCCACTTT. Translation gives CASSQDPGAYNSPLHF.

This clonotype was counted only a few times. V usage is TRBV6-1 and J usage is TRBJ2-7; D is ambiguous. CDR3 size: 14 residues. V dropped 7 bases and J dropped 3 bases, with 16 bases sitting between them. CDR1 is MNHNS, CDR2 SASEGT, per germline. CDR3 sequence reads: CASKFMGVDYEQYF. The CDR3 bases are TGTGCCAGCAAATTTATGGGTGTCGACTACGAGCAGTACTTC.

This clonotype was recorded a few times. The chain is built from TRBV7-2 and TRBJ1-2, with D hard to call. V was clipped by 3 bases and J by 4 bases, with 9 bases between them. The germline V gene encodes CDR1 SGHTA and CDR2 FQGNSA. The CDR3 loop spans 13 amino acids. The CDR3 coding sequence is TGTGCCAGCAGCTTCCACGGCGGCTATGGCTACACCTTC. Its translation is CASSFHGGYGYTF.

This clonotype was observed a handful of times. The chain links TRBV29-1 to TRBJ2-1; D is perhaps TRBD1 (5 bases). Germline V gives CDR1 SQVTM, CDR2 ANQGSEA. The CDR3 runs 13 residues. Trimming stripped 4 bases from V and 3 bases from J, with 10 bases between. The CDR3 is CSVVGVYYNEQFF. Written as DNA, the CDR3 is TGCAGCGTTGTAGGGGTCTACTACAATGAGCAGTTCTTC.

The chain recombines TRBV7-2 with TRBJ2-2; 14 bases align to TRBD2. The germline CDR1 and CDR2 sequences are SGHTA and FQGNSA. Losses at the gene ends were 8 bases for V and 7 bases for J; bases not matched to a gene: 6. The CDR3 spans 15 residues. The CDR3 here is CASLTSGRAGGELFF. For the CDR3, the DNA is TGTGCCAGCTTGACTAGCGGGAGGGCCGGCGGGGAGCTGTTTTTT. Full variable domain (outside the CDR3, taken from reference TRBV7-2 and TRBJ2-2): GAGVSQSPSNKVTEKGKDVELRCDPISGHTALYWYRQSLGQGLEFLIYFQGNSAPDKSGLPSDRFSAERTGGSVSTLTIQRTQQEDSAVYLCASLTSGRAGGELFFGEGSRLTVL.

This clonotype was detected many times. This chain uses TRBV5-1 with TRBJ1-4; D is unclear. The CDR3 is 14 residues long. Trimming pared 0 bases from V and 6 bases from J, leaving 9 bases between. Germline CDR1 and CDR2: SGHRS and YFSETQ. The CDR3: CASSLAGSYEKLFF. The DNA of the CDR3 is TGCGCCAGCAGCTTGGCAGGCAGTTATGAAAAACTGTTTTTT.

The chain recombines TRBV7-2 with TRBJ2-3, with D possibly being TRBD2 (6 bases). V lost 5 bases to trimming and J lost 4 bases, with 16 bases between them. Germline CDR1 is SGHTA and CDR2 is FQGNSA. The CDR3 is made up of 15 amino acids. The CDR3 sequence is CASSPAGSYADTQYF. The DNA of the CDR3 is TGTGCCAGCAGCCCTGCGGGAAGTTACGCAGATACGCAGTATTTT.

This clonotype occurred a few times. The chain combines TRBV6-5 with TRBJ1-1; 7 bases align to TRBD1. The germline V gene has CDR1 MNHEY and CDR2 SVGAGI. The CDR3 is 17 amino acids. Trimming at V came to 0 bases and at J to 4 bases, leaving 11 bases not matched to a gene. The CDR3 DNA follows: TGTGCCAGCAGTTACTCGATACAGGGGCCCGTCTCCACTGAAGCTTTCTTT. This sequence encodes CASSYSIQGPVSTEAFF.

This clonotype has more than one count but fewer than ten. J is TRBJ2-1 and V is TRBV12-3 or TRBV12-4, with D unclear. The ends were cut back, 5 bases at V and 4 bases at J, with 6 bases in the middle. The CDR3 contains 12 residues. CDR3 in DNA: TGTGCCAGCAGTCCCTGGTACAATGAGCAGTTCTTC. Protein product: CASSPWYNEQFF.

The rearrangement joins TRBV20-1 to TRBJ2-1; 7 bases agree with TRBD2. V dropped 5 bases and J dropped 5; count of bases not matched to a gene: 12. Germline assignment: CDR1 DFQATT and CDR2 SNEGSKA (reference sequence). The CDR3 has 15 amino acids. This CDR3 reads CSAHPPGGTHNEQFF. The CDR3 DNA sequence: TGCAGTGCTCACCCACCCGGGGGGACGCACAATGAGCAGTTCTTC.

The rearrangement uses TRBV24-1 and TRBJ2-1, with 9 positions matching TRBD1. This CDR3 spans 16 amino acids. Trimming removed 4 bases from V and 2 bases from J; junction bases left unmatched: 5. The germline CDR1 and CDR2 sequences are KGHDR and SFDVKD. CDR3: CATSDTTGGAYNEQFF. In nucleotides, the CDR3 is TGTGCCACCAGTGACACTACAGGGGGCGCCTACAATGAGCAGTTCTTC.

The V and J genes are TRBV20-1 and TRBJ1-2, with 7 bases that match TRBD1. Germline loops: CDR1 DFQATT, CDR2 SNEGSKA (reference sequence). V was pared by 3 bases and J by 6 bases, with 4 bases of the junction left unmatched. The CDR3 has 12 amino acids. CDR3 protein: CSARQGGDGYTF. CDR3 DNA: TGCAGTGCTAGGCAGGGGGGAGATGGCTACACCTTC.

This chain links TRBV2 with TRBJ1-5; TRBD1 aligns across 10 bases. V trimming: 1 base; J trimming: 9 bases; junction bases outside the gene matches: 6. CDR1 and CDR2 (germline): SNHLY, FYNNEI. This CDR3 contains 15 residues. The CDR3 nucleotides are TGTGCCAGCAGTGAAGGGACAGGGGGTTTTTGGCCCCAGCATTTT. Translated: CASSEGTGGFWPQHF.

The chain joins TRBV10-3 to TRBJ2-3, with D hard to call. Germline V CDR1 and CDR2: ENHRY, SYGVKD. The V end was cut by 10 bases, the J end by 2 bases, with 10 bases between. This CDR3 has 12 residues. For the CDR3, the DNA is TGTGCCACCGCGTCCTCCACAGATACGCAGTATTTT. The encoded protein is CATASSTDTQYF.

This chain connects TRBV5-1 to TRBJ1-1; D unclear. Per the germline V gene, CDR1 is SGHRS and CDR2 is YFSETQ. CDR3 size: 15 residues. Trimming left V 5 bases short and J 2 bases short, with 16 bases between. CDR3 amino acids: CASRKDEGPNTEAFF. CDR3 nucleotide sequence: TGCGCCAGCAGGAAGGATGAAGGGCCCAACACTGAAGCTTTCTTT.

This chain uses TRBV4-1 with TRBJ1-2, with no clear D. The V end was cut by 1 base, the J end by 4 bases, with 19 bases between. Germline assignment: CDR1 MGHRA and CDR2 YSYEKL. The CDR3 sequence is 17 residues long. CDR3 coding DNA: TGCGCCAGCAGCCAAGTCATGGGCGGTTTTAACTCCTATGGCTACACCTTC. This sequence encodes CASSQVMGGFNSYGYTF.

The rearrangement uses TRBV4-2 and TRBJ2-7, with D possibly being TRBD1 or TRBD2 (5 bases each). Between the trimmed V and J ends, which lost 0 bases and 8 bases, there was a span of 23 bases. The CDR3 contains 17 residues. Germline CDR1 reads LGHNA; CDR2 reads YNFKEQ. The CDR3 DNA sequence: TGTGCCAGCAGCCAAGAGGGAGCCCGGGACCCCGGTTGTAAGCAGTACTTC. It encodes CASSQEGARDPGCKQYF.

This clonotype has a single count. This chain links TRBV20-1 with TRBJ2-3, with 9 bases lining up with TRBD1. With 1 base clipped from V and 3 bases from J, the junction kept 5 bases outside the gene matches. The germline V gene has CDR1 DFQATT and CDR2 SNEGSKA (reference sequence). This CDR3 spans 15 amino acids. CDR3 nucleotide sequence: TGCAGTGCTAGAGCCGGGACAGGGCCGACAGATACGCAGTATTTT. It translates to CSARAGTGPTDTQYF.

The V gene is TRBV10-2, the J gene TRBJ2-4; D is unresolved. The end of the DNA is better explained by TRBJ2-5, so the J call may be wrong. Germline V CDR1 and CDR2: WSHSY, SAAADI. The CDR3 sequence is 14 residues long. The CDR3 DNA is TGCGCCAGCAGTGCGGCCAACCCCCAGGAGACCCAGTACTTC. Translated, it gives CASSAANPQETQYF.

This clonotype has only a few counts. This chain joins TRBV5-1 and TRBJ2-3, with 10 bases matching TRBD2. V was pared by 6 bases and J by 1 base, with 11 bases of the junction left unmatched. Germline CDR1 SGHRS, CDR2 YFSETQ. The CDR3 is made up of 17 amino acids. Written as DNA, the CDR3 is TGCGCCAGCACTGCGACTATCGGACTAGCGGGCACAGATACGCAGTATTTT. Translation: CASTATIGLAGTDTQYF.

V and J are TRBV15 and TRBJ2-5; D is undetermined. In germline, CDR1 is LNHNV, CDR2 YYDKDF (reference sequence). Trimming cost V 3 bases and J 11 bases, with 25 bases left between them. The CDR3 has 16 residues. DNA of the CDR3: TGTGCCACCAGCAGGGGGAAGATTGTAGGCCCCAATGAGCAGTACTTC. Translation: CATSRGKIVGPNEQYF.

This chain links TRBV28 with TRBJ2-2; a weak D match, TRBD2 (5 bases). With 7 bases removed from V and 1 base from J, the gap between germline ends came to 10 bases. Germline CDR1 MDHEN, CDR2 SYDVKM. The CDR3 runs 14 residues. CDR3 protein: CASNWAGNTGELFF. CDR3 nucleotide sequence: TGTGCCAGCAATTGGGCGGGGAACACCGGGGAGCTGTTTTTT.

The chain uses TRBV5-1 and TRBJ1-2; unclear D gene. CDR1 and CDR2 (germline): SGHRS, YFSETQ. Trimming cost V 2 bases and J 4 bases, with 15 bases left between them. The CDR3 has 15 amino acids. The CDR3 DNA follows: TGCGCCAGCAGCTTAGGAGAATACGACCCCTATGGCTACACCTTC. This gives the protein CASSLGEYDPYGYTF.

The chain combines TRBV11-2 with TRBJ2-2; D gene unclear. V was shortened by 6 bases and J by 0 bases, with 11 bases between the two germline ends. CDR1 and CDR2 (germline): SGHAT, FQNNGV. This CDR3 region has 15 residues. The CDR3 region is CASRPIGSNTGELFF. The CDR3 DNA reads TGTGCCAGCAGGCCGATAGGGTCGAACACCGGGGAGCTGTTTTTT.

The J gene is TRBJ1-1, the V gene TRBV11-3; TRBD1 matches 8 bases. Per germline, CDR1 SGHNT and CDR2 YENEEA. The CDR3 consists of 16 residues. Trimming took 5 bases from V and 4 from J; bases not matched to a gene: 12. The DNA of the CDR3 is TGTGCCAGCAGCCCAGGACAGGGCCCCCGGGGCACTGAAGCTTTCTTT. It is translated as CASSPGQGPRGTEAFF.

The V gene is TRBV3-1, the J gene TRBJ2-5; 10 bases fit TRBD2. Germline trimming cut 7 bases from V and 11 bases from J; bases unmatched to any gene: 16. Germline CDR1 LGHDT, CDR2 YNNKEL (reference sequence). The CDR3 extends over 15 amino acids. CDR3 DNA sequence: TGTGCCAGCACCCGCCTAGCGGGGGCTGGCAATGAGCAGTACTTC. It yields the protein CASTRLAGAGNEQYF.

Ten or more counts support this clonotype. The CDR3 DNA follows: TGCAGTGCGCCCCCTAGCACAGATACGCAGTATTTT. Protein product: CSAPPSTDTQYF. The chain couples TRBV20-1 to TRBJ2-3; D is undetermined. Germline V gene sequence: CDR1 DFQATT, CDR2 SNEGSKA (reference sequence). Trimming took off 6 bases at V and 0 bases at J, with 7 bases between the two ends. The CDR3 consists of 12 residues.